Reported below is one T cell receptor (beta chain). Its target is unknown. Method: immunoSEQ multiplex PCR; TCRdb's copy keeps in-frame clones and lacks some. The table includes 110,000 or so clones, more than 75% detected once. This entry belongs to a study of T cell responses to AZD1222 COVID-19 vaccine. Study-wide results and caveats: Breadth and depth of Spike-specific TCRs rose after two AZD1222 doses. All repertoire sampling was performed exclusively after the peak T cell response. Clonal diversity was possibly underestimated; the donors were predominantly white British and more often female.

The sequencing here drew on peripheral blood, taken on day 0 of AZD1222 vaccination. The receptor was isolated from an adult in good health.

Here the CDR3 DNA reads TGTGCCAGCAGTTACGGGGGGGCAGCCTATAATTCACCCCTCCACTTT. This encodes CASSYGGAAYNSPLHF. The rearrangement joins TRBV6-5 to TRBJ1-6, with D possibly TRBD1 on 6 matching bases. Germline CDR1 MNHEY, CDR2 SVGAGI. The CDR3 loop spans 16 amino acids. V lost 2 bases to trimming and J lost 2 bases, with 10 bases between them.